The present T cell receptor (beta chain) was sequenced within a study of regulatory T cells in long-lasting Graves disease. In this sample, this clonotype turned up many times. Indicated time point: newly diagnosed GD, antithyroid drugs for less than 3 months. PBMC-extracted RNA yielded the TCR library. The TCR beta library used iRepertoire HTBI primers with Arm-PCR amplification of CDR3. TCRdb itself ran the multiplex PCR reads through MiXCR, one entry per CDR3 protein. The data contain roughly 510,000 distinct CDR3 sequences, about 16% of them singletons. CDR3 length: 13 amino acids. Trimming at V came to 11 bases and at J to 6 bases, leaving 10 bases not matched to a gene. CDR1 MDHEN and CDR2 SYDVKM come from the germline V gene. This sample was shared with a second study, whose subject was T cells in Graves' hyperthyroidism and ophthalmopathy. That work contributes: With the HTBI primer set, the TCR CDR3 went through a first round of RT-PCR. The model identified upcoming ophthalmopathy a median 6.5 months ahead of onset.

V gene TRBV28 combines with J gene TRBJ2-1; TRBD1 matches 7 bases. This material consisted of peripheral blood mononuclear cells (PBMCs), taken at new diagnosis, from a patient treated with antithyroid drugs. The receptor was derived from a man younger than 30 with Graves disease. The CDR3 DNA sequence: TGTGCCGGTTCGACAGGGAGTCTCAATGAGCAGTTCTTC. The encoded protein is CAGSTGSLNEQFF.